These T cell receptor beta chains were read from a single sample in a study of blood T cells in healthy people across ages. A single record per CDR3 protein comes from TCRdb applying MiXCR to the 5' RACE reads. The sample has about 800,000 distinct CDR3 sequences; approximately 25% are singletons. This sample was also put to use in a study of T cells of mothers and their children.

Sequenced: blood. Source of these receptors: a boy aged 10-17 years in good health. CDR3s include the opening cysteine and the closing phenylalanine or tryptophan. D genes are given only for firm matches. Clone sizes are given selectively: once, few, many, or a class where the clone is expanded.

TRBV5-1	few	TRBJ2-5	-	CASSLRNDQETQYF	TGCGCCAGCAGCTTGAGGAATGACCAAGAGACCCAGTACTTC
TRBV4-3	-	TRBJ2-7	TRBD1	CASSQDLRQGFNEQYF	TGCGCCAGCAGCCAAGATTTGCGACAGGGATTCAACGAGCAGTACTTC
TRBV12-3/TRBV12-4	-	TRBJ2-5	-	CAIRGVSETQYF	TGTGCCATTCGCGGGGTTAGTGAGACCCAGTACTTC
TRBV28	-	TRBJ2-7	-	CASRAIFAGRVPYEQYF	TGTGCCAGCAGGGCCATCTTTGCAGGGCGGGTCCCTTACGAGCAGTACTTC
TRBV15	few	TRBJ1-4	-	CATSRGDRTFQWRPTNEKLFF	TGTGCCACCAGCAGAGGAGATAGGACATTCCAATGGCGCCCAACTAATGAAAAACTGTTTTTT
TRBV7-8	-	TRBJ1-4	-	CASSLGPAREKLFF	TGTGCCAGCAGCCTTGGACCAGCGCGTGAAAAACTGTTTTTT
TRBV28	-	TRBJ1-3	TRBD1	CASRRQGKGNTIYF	TGTGCCAGCAGACGACAGGGGAAGGGAAACACCATATATTTT
TRBV20-1	-	TRBJ2-1	-	CSASGDPYNEQFF	TGCAGTGCTAGTGGGGACCCTTACAATGAGCAGTTCTTC
TRBV7-8	few	TRBJ1-6	-	CASNPNFRDIDNSPLHF	TGTGCCAGCAACCCGAACTTCCGGGACATCGATAATTCACCCCTCCACTTT
TRBV6-6	-	TRBJ2-1	TRBD2	CASSFGGAGYNEQFF	TGTGCCAGCAGTTTCGGGGGGGCCGGTTACAATGAGCAGTTCTTC
TRBV20-1	many	TRBJ2-3	-	CSARAGPLDTQYF	TGCAGTGCTAGGGCCGGTCCCCTGGATACGCAGTATTTT
TRBV20-1	-	TRBJ2-2	TRBD1	CSARDGQGAVTGELFF	TGCAGTGCTAGAGATGGACAGGGGGCCGTCACCGGGGAGCTGTTTTTT
TRBV20-1	few	TRBJ2-1	-	CSARGRTAGDPYNEQFF	TGCAGTGCTAGGGGACGGACAGCGGGCGATCCCTACAATGAGCAGTTCTTC
TRBV6-1	few	TRBJ2-7	-	CANGRNTGSSYEQYF	TGTGCCAACGGACGCAACACAGGCTCCTCGTACGAGCAGTACTTC
TRBV4-2	-	TRBJ2-1	TRBD2	CASSQEEVAGEAEQFF	TGTGCCAGCAGCCAAGAGGAAGTAGCGGGAGAGGCTGAGCAGTTCTTC
TRBV28	-	TRBJ1-4	-	CVSSLAFNEKLFF	TGTGTCAGCAGTTTAGCTTTTAATGAAAAACTGTTTTTT
TRBV20-1	-	TRBJ2-5	TRBD2	CSAGGGGLAVKETQYF	TGCAGTGCTGGGGGCGGTGGACTAGCGGTAAAAGAGACCCAGTACTTC
TRBV13	-	TRBJ1-1	TRBD1	CASSLAGQGGKLNKAFF	TGTGCCAGCAGCTTAGCCGGACAGGGAGGAAAGCTTAACAAAGCTTTCTTT
TRBV10-3	-	TRBJ2-1	-	CAISDIGSKDNEQFF	TGTGCCATCAGTGACATTGGATCTAAAGACAATGAGCAGTTCTTC
TRBV7-9	-	TRBJ2-5	-	CASSLAPSVETQYF	TGTGCCAGCAGCTTAGCGCCCAGCGTTGAGACCCAGTACTTC
TRBV7-9	few	TRBJ2-7	TRBD1	CASSPPGQGETEQYF	TGTGCCAGCAGCCCCCCGGGACAGGGGGAGACCGAGCAGTACTTC
TRBV20-1	few	TRBJ1-5	-	CSARGGKSNQPQHF	TGCAGTGCTAGAGGGGGCAAGAGCAATCAGCCCCAGCATTTT
TRBV9	-	TRBJ2-3	-	CASSVAGTPTIDTQYF	TGTGCCAGCAGCGTCGCCGGGACCCCCACGATAGATACGCAGTATTTT
TRBV5-6	few	TRBJ2-4	TRBD1	CASSSQGAGTKNIQYF	TGTGCCAGCAGCTCCCAGGGGGCGGGAACCAAAAACATTCAGTACTTC
TRBV4-2	few	TRBJ1-2	TRBD1	CASSQDAGTGRYGYTF	TGTGCCAGCAGCCAAGATGCCGGGACAGGGAGGTATGGCTACACCTTC
TRBV7-6	many	TRBJ2-5	TRBD1	CASSRTGTETQYF	TGTGCCAGCAGCCGGACAGGGACCGAGACCCAGTACTTC
TRBV5-1	few	TRBJ2-5	-	CASSLDGWEETQYF	TGCGCCAGCAGCTTGGACGGATGGGAAGAGACCCAGTACTTC
TRBV7-2	-	TRBJ2-2	-	CASSLAWQGGTGELFF	TGTGCCAGCAGCTTAGCCTGGCAGGGCGGCACCGGGGAGCTGTTTTTT
TRBV6-2/TRBV6-3	-	TRBJ2-7	-	CASRPSFGVSAEQYF	TGTGCCAGCAGGCCCTCCTTTGGTGTTTCCGCCGAGCAGTACTTC
TRBV30	few	TRBJ1-2	-	CAWSVLLRGYTF	TGTGCCTGGAGTGTACTTCTACGGGGCTACACCTTC
TRBV19	-	TRBJ2-1	TRBD1	CASSMDRAYNEQFF	TGTGCCAGTAGTATGGACAGGGCCTACAATGAGCAGTTCTTC
TRBV12-3/TRBV12-4	few	TRBJ1-2	-	CASTTPLGYGYTF	TGTGCCAGCACCACCCCACTAGGCTATGGCTACACCTTC
TRBV19	-	TRBJ2-7	-	CASSMDRGYEQYF	TGTGCCAGTAGTATGGATAGGGGATACGAGCAGTACTTC
TRBV20-1	-	TRBJ2-1	TRBD2	CSAHGLAGGYNEQFF	TGCAGTGCCCATGGACTAGCGGGTGGTTATAATGAGCAGTTCTTC
TRBV5-1	-	TRBJ2-3	-	CASSSARDSHGDTQYF	TGCGCCAGCAGTTCTGCTCGGGACTCGCATGGTGATACGCAGTATTTT
TRBV5-1	-	TRBJ2-5	-	CASMDSRAETQYF	TGCGCCAGCATGGACTCCCGGGCCGAGACCCAGTACTTC
TRBV18	once	TRBJ1-4	-	CASSPRAAGSEKLFF	TGTGCCAGCTCACCCCGGGCGGCAGGGAGCGAAAAACTGTTTTTT
TRBV4-1	-	TRBJ2-5	TRBD2	CASSQYGGLAEETQYF	TGCGCCAGCAGCCAATACGGCGGACTAGCGGAAGAGACCCAGTACTTC
TRBV7-2	few	TRBJ2-2	TRBD1	CASSLTGWAGELFF	TGTGCCAGCAGCCTGACAGGGTGGGCCGGGGAGCTGTTTTTT
TRBV28	-	TRBJ2-3	TRBD2	CASTLGWDGGSDTQYF	TGTGCCAGCACCCTCGGCTGGGACGGGGGGTCAGATACGCAGTATTTT
TRBV6-5	few	TRBJ1-2	-	CAGSYSGGSRGYTF	TGTGCCGGCAGTTACTCGGGAGGGTCTCGGGGCTACACCTTC
TRBV6-6	-	TRBJ2-5	-	CASSYSLGSRETQYF	TGTGCCAGCAGTTACTCGTTGGGGAGTCGAGAGACCCAGTACTTC
TRBV29-1	few	TRBJ2-5	-	CSVNGGLQETQYF	TGCAGCGTCAACGGGGGCCTCCAAGAGACCCAGTACTTC
TRBV28	-	TRBJ2-7	TRBD2	CASSLFAGAEGYEQYF	TGTGCCAGCAGTTTATTTGCGGGAGCGGAGGGCTACGAGCAGTACTTC
TRBV9	-	TRBJ2-5	TRBD2	CASSVSGGGGQTQYF	TGTGCCAGCAGCGTAAGCGGGGGAGGCGGGCAGACCCAGTACTTC
TRBV5-5	few	TRBJ1-4	-	CASSLVVGQSNEKLFF	TGTGCCAGCAGCTTGGTTGTCGGACAGTCGAATGAAAAACTGTTTTTT
TRBV7-6	-	TRBJ2-5	TRBD1	CASSLMTGWETQYF	TGTGCCAGCAGCTTAATGACAGGGTGGGAGACCCAGTACTTC
TRBV4-3	-	TRBJ2-2	TRBD2	CASSQQPAGGANTGELFF	TGCGCCAGCAGCCAGCAACCGGCGGGAGGGGCGAACACCGGGGAGCTGTTTTTT
TRBV7-6	-	TRBJ1-1	-	CASSSYKNTEAFF	TGTGCCAGCAGCTCTTACAAGAACACTGAAGCTTTCTTT
TRBV11-1	few	TRBJ2-7	-	CASSFSTGSSYEQYF	TGTGCCAGCAGCTTTTCGACAGGATCCTCTTACGAGCAGTACTTC
TRBV9	few	TRBJ2-7	-	CASSGDSYVQYF	TGTGCCAGCAGCGGAGACAGTTACGTGCAGTACTTC
TRBV27	-	TRBJ2-1	-	CASSSTPYNEQFF	TGTGCCAGCAGTTCCACCCCCTACAATGAGCAGTTCTTC
TRBV28	-	TRBJ2-3	TRBD2	CASSSPSGRDTDTQYF	TGTGCCAGCAGTTCGCCTAGCGGGAGGGACACAGATACGCAGTATTTT